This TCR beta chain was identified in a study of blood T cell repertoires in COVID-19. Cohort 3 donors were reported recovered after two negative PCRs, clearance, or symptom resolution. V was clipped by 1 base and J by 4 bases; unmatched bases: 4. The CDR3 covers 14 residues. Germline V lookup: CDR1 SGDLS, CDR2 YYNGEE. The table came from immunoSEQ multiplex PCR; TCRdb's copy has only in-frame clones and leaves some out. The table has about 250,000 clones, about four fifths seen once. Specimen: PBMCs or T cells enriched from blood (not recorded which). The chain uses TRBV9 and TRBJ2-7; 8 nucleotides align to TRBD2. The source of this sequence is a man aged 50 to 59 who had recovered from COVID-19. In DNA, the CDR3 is TGTGCCAGCAGCGTATCGGGAGGGCCGTACGAGCAGTACTTC. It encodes CASSVSGGPYEQYF.